These T cell receptor beta chains were read from a single sample in a study of T-cell memory formation after mild COVID-19. Via MiXCR, TCRdb re-called the 5' RACE reads, giving one row per CDR3 protein. The sample shows around 400,000 distinct CDR3 sequences, more than 20% of them seen only once. Sequences were obtained from PBMCs or a T cell subset sorted from them (not recorded which). Receptors were obtained from an adult woman who had mild COVID-19 (a few samples of this study predate the infection). Cell type and time point are not known. Both conserved end residues are part of each CDR3. A D gene is named only where the DNA matches it firmly. Clone sizes are given selectively: once, few, many, or a class where the clone is expanded.

>TRBJ2-3|NA|TRBV7-8|18|few
CASTSGGLFQGPTDTQYF
TGTGCCAGCACCTCAGGAGGGTTATTCCAGGGCCCCACAGATACGCAGTATTTT
>TRBJ1-2|NA|TRBV24-1|13|few
CATSGLSWKGYTF
TGTGCCACCAGTGGTTTGTCGTGGAAGGGCTACACCTTC
>TRBJ1-2|NA|TRBV12-3/TRBV12-4|15|NA
CASSRSEGTNYGYTF
TGTGCCAGCAGCCGCTCGGAGGGGACTAACTATGGCTACACCTTC
>TRBJ2-1|NA|TRBV20-1|14|few
CSARPGSGANEQFF
TGCAGTGCTAGACCGGGGAGCGGCGCCAATGAGCAGTTCTTC
>TRBJ2-7|TRBD2|TRBV7-2|17|NA
CASSQPLGLAVSYEQYF
TGTGCCAGCAGCCAGCCCCTGGGACTAGCGGTTTCCTACGAGCAGTACTTC
>TRBJ2-3|TRBD2|TRBV6-1|17|NA
CASGGTSGRDHTDTQYF
TGTGCCAGCGGGGGGACTAGCGGGAGGGACCACACAGATACGCAGTATTTT
>TRBJ2-7|NA|TRBV20-1|13|NA
CSARDGQSYEQYF
TGCAGTGCTAGAGATGGGCAGAGCTACGAGCAGTACTTC
>TRBJ1-5|NA|TRBV3-1|14|NA
CASSPGGTSQPQHF
TGTGCCAGCAGCCCCGGGGGGACCAGTCAGCCCCAGCATTTT
>TRBJ1-1|NA|TRBV19|15|NA
CASSIDPGANTEAFF
TGTGCCAGTAGTATAGATCCAGGAGCGAACACTGAAGCTTTCTTT
>TRBJ2-1|TRBD2|TRBV3-1|15|NA
CASSPGRGGINEQFF
TGTGCCAGCAGCCCTGGACGGGGGGGAATAAATGAGCAGTTCTTC
>TRBJ2-1|NA|TRBV6-2/TRBV6-3|11|NA
CASTDLDEQFF
TGTGCCAGCACCGATCTCGATGAGCAGTTCTTC
>TRBJ1-4|NA|TRBV30|11|few
CAWSIGEKLFF
TGTGCCTGGAGTATAGGTGAAAAACTGTTTTTT
>TRBJ1-2|NA|TRBV12-3/TRBV12-4|14|NA
CASSLREGTYGYTF
TGTGCCAGCAGCTTGCGGGAGGGGACTTATGGCTACACCTTC
>TRBJ2-7|NA|TRBV5-1|15|NA
CASSLEAGPTYEQYF
TGCGCCAGCAGCTTGGAAGCAGGGCCTACCTACGAGCAGTACTTC
>TRBJ1-2|NA|TRBV30|12|NA
CAWSMGSYGYTF
TGTGCCTGGAGTATGGGGAGCTATGGCTACACCTTC
>TRBJ2-5|NA|TRBV6-5|15|NA
CASRPKRGGAETQYF
TGTGCCAGCAGGCCAAAGAGGGGGGGGGCAGAGACCCAGTACTTC
>TRBJ2-3|TRBD2|TRBV24-1|19|many
CATSDSTSGLAGGTDTQYF
TGTGCCACCAGTGATTCCACTTCCGGACTAGCGGGGGGAACAGATACGCAGTATTTT
>TRBJ2-7|TRBD1|TRBV5-8|18|few
CASSLARWRTGGVYEQYF
TGTGCCAGCAGCTTGGCCCGGTGGAGGACAGGGGGAGTATACGAGCAGTACTTC
>TRBJ2-2|NA|TRBV14|16|NA
CASSQDMRALTGELFF
TGTGCCAGCAGCCAAGATATGCGGGCGTTGACCGGGGAGCTGTTTTTT
>TRBJ2-2|NA|TRBV29-1|12|NA
CSVGEFDGELFF
TGCAGCGTTGGGGAGTTCGACGGGGAGCTGTTTTTT
>TRBJ2-1|NA|TRBV24-1|16|few
CATSDFSTRAADEQFF
TGTGCCACCAGTGATTTCTCCACTAGGGCCGCGGATGAGCAGTTCTTC
>TRBJ2-5|NA|TRBV12-5|16|few
CASGLLFGRDQETQYF
TGTGCTAGTGGTTTGCTCTTCGGCAGGGACCAAGAGACCCAGTACTTC
>TRBJ1-5|NA|TRBV12-3/TRBV12-4|13|few
CASSRQLDQPQHF
TGTGCCAGCAGTCGCCAGCTTGATCAGCCCCAGCATTTT
>TRBJ2-6|NA|TRBV3-1|15|few
CASSQQGSGANVLTF
TGTGCCAGCAGCCAACAGGGCTCTGGGGCCAACGTCCTGACTTTC
>TRBJ1-1|NA|TRBV5-6|14|NA
CASRIRAVSTEAFF
TGTGCCAGCAGAATCAGGGCAGTTAGCACTGAAGCTTTCTTT
>TRBJ2-3|TRBD2|TRBV6-5|17|few
CASSSRTSGSSTDTQYF
TGTGCCAGCAGTTCAAGGACTAGCGGTTCTAGCACAGATACGCAGTATTTT
>TRBJ2-5|NA|TRBV4-3|12|many
CASSQDRGTQYF
TGCGCCAGCAGCCAAGATCGGGGGACCCAGTACTTC
>TRBJ2-7|NA|TRBV11-3|14|NA
CASSLTRYSYEQYF
TGTGCCAGCAGCTTGACCAGATACTCCTACGAGCAGTACTTC
>TRBJ2-7|TRBD2|TRBV5-1|16|NA
CASSSSTTSGGDEQYF
TGCGCCAGCAGCTCCTCTACTACTAGCGGAGGAGACGAGCAGTACTTC
>TRBJ2-7|NA|TRBV4-1|17|few
CASSQRILAVPAYEQYF
TGCGCCAGCAGCCAGAGGATTTTAGCGGTGCCCGCCTACGAGCAGTACTTC
>TRBJ2-2|TRBD2|TRBV12-3/TRBV12-4|16|NA
CASSRTSGRVIGELFF
TGTGCCAGCAGTCGTACTAGCGGGAGGGTCATCGGGGAGCTGTTTTTT
>TRBJ2-2|NA|TRBV20-1|15|few
CSARDGGLDTGELFF
TGCAGTGCTAGAGATGGGGGTCTGGACACCGGGGAGCTGTTTTTT
>TRBJ2-5|NA|TRBV3-1|15|NA
CASSQDGAYQETQYF
TGTGCCAGCAGCCAAGATGGGGCATACCAAGAGACCCAGTACTTC
>TRBJ1-2|TRBD1|TRBV3-1|13|NA
CASSHRGLDGYTF
TGTGCCAGCAGCCACAGGGGGCTCGATGGCTACACCTTC
>TRBJ2-2|NA|TRBV9|12|few
CASSALIGELFF
TGTGCCAGCAGCGCCCTGATCGGGGAGCTGTTTTTT
>TRBJ1-2|NA|TRBV29-1|11|NA
CSVVQLYGYTF
TGCAGCGTTGTCCAGCTCTATGGCTACACCTTC
>TRBJ2-7|NA|TRBV7-8|13|NA
CASSPGGRYEQYF
TGTGCCAGCAGCCCCGGAGGGCGGTACGAGCAGTACTTC
>TRBJ1-2|NA|TRBV5-5|15|NA
CASSPEAAPYYGYTF
TGTGCCAGCAGCCCGGAGGCGGCTCCCTACTATGGCTACACCTTC
>TRBJ1-2|TRBD1|TRBV12-3/TRBV12-4|13|NA
CATGTGGIYGYTF
TGTGCCACCGGGACAGGGGGCATCTATGGCTACACCTTC
>TRBJ2-5|NA|TRBV5-1|14|NA
CASSFGRAGETQYF
TGCGCCAGCAGCTTCGGCAGGGCCGGAGAGACCCAGTACTTC
>TRBJ1-1|NA|TRBV3-1|13|NA
CASSQDKYTEAFF
TGTGCCAGCAGCCAAGATAAGTACACTGAAGCTTTCTTT
>TRBJ2-7|NA|TRBV7-9|14|few
CASSLAGDLYEQYF
TGTGCCAGCAGCTTAGCGGGAGATTTATACGAGCAGTACTTC
>TRBJ1-1|NA|TRBV10-3|16|NA
CAISDLDSSVNTEAFF
TGTGCCATCAGCGATTTGGACAGTTCGGTGAACACTGAAGCTTTCTTT
>TRBJ2-3|NA|TRBV6-6|14|few
CASSYSSVIDTQYF
TGTGCCAGCAGTTACTCATCTGTCATAGATACGCAGTATTTT
>TRBJ2-7|TRBD1|TRBV7-7|14|NA
CASSSRDRAHEQYF
TGTGCTAGCAGCTCCCGGGACAGGGCCCACGAGCAGTACTTC
>TRBJ2-2|NA|TRBV5-1|17|NA
CASSLGRGAVLTGELFF
TGCGCCAGCAGCTTGGGGAGAGGGGCAGTACTCACCGGGGAGCTGTTTTTT
>TRBJ2-3|TRBD2|TRBV4-2|16|NA
CASSPRLAGGPDTQYF
TGTGCCAGCAGCCCCCGACTAGCGGGGGGGCCAGATACGCAGTATTTT
>TRBJ2-5|TRBD1|TRBV6-6|19|NA
CASSALRDRAQKNQETQYF
TGTGCCAGCAGTGCCCTCCGGGACAGGGCCCAGAAAAACCAAGAGACCCAGTACTTC
>TRBJ2-1|NA|TRBV7-3|15|few
CASSLGGDSYNEQFF
TGTGCCAGCAGCTTAGGCGGGGACTCCTACAATGAGCAGTTCTTC
>TRBJ2-7|TRBD1|TRBV10-3|16|NA
CAISGEPGQGFGEQYF
TGTGCCATCAGCGGGGAGCCGGGACAGGGATTTGGAGAGCAGTACTTC
>TRBJ2-3|NA|TRBV6-6|16|NA
CASSYNPPLSADTQYF
TGTGCCAGCAGTTACAATCCCCCTTTATCGGCAGATACGCAGTATTTT